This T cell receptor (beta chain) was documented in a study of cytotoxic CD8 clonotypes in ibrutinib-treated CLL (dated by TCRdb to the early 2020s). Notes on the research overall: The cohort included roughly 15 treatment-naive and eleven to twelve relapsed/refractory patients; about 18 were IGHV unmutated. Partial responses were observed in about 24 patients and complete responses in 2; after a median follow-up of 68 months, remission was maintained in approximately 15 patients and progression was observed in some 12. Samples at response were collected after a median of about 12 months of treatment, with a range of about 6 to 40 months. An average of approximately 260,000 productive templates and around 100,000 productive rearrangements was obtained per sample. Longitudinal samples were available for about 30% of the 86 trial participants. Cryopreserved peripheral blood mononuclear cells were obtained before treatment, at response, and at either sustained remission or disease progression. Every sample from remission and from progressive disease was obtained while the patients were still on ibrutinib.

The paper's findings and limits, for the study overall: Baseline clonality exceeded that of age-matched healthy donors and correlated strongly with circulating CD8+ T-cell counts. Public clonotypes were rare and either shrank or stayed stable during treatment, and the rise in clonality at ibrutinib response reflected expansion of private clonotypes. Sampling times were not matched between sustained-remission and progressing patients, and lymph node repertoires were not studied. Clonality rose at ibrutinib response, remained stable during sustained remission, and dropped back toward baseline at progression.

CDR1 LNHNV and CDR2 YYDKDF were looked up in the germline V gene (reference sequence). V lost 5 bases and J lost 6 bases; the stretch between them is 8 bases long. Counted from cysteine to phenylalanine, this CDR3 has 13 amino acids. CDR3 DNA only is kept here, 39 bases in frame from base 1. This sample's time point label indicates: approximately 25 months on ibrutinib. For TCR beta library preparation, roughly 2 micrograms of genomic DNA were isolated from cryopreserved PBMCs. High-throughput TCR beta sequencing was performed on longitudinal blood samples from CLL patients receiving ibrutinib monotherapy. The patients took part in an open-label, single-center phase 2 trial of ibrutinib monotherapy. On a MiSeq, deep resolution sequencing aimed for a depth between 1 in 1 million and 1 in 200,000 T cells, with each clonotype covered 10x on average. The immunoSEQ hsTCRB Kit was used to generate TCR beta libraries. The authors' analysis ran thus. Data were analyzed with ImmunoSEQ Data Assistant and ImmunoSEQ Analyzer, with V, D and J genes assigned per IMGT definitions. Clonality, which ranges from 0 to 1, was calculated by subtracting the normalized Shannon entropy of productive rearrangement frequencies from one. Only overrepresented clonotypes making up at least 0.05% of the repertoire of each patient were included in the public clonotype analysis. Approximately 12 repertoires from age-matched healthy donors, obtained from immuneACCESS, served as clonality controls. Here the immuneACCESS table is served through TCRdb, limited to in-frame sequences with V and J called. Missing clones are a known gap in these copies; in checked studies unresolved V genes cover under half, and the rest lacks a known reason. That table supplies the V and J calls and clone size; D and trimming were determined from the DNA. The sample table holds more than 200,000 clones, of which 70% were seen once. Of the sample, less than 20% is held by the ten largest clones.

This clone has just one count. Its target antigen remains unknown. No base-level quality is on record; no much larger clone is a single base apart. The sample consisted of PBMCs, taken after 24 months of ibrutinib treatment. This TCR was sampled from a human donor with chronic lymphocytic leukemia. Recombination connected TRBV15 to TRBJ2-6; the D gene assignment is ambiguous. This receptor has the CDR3 CATSAFVANVLTF. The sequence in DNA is TGTGCCACCAGCGCCTTTGTGGCCAACGTCCTGACTTTC.